This T cell receptor beta chain was profiled in a study of cytomegalovirus exposure and HLA in healthy donors. Study at large: Samples from HLA-typed donors yielded 65 million to 85 million unique TCRs in an early data release.

A word on this clone: Its matching antigen is unknown.

Study results and caveats: Later analysis reportedly placed an Asian-associated ancestry cluster below the roughly 600-donor mean in N-insertions. There were several of the most significant clusters that appeared linked to common viral pathogens in a later analysis.

The primer mix had 60 Vbeta and 13 Jbeta primers. Profiled with immunoSEQ multiplex PCR; TCRdb holds only in-frame clones, not every one. In total, the table holds over 45,000 clones. CDR3 length equals 14 residues. Germline V gene data show CDR1 as SQVTM and CDR2 as ANQGSEA. The V end lost 5 bases, the J end lost 6 bases, and 20 bases lay between the germline ends. This chain connects TRBV29-1 to TRBJ2-7; possible D gene TRBD2, 5 bases. The sequencing input was PBMCs. The clonotype was recovered from a woman aged 18-35 years in good health and CMV-seronegative. The CDR3 protein is CSVYKGTTAGEQYF. As DNA, the CDR3 is TGCAGCGTTTATAAGGGAACTACGGCGGGCGAGCAGTACTTC.